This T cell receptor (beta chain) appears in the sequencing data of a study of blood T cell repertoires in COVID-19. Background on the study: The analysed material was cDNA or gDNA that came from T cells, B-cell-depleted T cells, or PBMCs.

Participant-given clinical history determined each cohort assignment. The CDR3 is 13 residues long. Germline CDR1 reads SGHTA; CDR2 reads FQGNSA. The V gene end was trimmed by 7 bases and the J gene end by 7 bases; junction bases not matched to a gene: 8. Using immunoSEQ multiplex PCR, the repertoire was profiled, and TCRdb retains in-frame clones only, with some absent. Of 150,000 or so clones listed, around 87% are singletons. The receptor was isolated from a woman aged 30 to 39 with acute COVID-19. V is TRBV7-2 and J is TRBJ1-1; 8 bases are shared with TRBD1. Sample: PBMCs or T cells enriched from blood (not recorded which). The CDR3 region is CASTPTGDYEAFF. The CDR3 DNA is TGTGCCAGCACTCCGACAGGGGACTATGAAGCTTTCTTT.